This T cell receptor (beta chain) was retrieved from a study of PD-L1 blockade in urothelial cancer. Study context: About 90% of the 29 patients were males with bladder-origin urothelial cancer. Patients had been given 0 to 3 earlier chemotherapy regimens.

The time point here: peripheral blood 6 weeks after treatment start. The study, taken as a whole, reports: Where pretreatment blood TCR clonality fell below the median, better survival was predicted.

Synthetic spike-ins, TCR analog templates, were added into each PCR. Profiled with immunoSEQ multiplex PCR; TCRdb holds only in-frame clones, not every one. The sample carries nearly 50,000 clones, about 85% recorded once. With V trimmed by 4 bases and J by 6 bases, 7 bases remained unmatched. CDR3 size: 16 residues. Germline loops: CDR1 SEHNR, CDR2 FQNEAQ (reference sequence). On this clone itself: Its antigen remains unknown.

Material: PBMCs, obtained around atezolizumab (anti-PD-L1) treatment. The receptor was derived from a man aged 45-60 years with urothelial cancer. V usage is TRBV7-9 and J usage is TRBJ2-5; 14 bases line up with TRBD2. The CDR3 DNA reads TGTGCCAGCAGCTACCGACTAGCGGGAGGGCCACAGACCCAGTACTTC. Protein product: CASSYRLAGGPQTQYF.